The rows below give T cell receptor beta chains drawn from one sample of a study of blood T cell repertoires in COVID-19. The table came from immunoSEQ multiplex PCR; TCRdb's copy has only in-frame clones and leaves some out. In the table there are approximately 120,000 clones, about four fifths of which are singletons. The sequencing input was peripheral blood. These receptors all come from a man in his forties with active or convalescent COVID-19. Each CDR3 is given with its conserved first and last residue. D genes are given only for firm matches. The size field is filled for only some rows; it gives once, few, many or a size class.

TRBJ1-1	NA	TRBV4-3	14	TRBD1	TGCGCCAGCAGCCTCCGGAGGACAGGCACTGAAGCTTTCTTT	CASSLRRTGTEAFF
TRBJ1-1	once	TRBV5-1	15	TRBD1	TGCGCCAGCAGCCCCGAGCCGGGACAGGGTTCTGAAGCTTTCTTT	CASSPEPGQGSEAFF
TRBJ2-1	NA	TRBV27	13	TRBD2	TGTGCCAGCAGATCCCCTTTGCGGGGGGAGCAGTTCTTC	CASRSPLRGEQFF
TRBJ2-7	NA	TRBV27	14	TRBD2	TGTGCCAGCAGTTTTGGCGGGAGGGATTACGAGCAGTACTTC	CASSFGGRDYEQYF
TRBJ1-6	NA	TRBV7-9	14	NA	TGTGCCAGCAGACGTGGAGGGTACTATTCACCCCTCCACTTT	CASRRGGYYSPLHF
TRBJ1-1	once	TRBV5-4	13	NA	TGTGCCAGCAGCTCCAGGGGTGGCACTGAAGCTTTCTTT	CASSSRGGTEAFF
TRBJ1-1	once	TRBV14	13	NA	TGTGCCAGCAGCCAAGCTATGAACACTGAAGCTTTCTTT	CASSQAMNTEAFF
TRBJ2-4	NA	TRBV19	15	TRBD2	TGTGCCAGTAGTATAGATCCCGTCCGGGGGGGCATTCAGTACTTC	CASSIDPVRGGIQYF
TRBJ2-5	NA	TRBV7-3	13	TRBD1	TGTGCCAGCAGCTTCGACAGGGAGGAGACCCAGTACTTC	CASSFDREETQYF
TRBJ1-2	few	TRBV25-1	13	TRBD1	TGTGCCAGCAGTGAATCAGGGGGCGCTGGCTACACCTTC	CASSESGGAGYTF
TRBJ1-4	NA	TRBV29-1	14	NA	TGCAGCGTGAGGCGCACTGCAACTAATGAAAAACTGTTTTTT	CSVRRTATNEKLFF
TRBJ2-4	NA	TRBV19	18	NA	TGTGCCAGTAGTATAACCCCCGGGGTTACCAAATCCAAAAACATTCAGTACTTC	CASSITPGVTKSKNIQYF
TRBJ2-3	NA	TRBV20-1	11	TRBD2	TGCGGGACTAGCGTAACAGATACGCAGTATTTT	CGTSVTDTQYF
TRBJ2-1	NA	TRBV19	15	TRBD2	TGTGCCAGTAGGTCCGCTAGCGGGGATTCTAATGAGCAGTTCTTC	CASRSASGDSNEQFF
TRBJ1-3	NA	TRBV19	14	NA	TGTGCCAGTAGTATCGCGTACTCTGGAAACACCATATATTTT	CASSIAYSGNTIYF
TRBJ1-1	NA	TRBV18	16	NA	TGTGCCAGCTCCCGGACCCTGACAGACCTCAACACTGAAGCTTTCTTT	CASSRTLTDLNTEAFF
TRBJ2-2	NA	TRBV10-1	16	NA	TGCGCCAGCAGTGAGACCCGGGTCCTTAACACCGGGGAGCTGTTTTTT	CASSETRVLNTGELFF
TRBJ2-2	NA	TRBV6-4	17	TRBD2	TGTGCCAGCAGTGACCCTTGGACTAGCGGAAACACCGGGGAGCTGTTTTTT	CASSDPWTSGNTGELFF
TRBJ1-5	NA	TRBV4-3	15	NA	TGCGCCAGCAGCCAAGATACTAGGGAAAGTCAGCCCCAGCATTTT	CASSQDTRESQPQHF
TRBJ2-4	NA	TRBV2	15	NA	TGTGCCAGCAGTGAAGCGATTGACTACAAAAACATTCAGTACTTC	CASSEAIDYKNIQYF
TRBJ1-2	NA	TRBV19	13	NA	TGTGCCAGTAGTCCCGGGACAAACTATGGCTACACCTTC	CASSPGTNYGYTF
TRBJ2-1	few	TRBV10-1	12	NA	TGCGCCAGCAGTGAGGGAGTAAGTGAGCAGTTCTTC	CASSEGVSEQFF
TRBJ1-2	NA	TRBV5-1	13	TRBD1	TGCGCCAGCAGCGGTGGGACAGTTTATGGCTACACCTTC	CASSGGTVYGYTF
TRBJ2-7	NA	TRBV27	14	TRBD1	TGTGCCAGCAGTTCCATGGACAGGGAGTACGAGCAGTACTTC	CASSSMDREYEQYF
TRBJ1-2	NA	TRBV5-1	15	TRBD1	TGCGCCAGCAGCTCCGGACAGGGGGAACCCTATGGCTACACCTTC	CASSSGQGEPYGYTF
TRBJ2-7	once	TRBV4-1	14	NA	TGCGCCAGCAGCCAAGGCGGAGTCGTCCACGAGCAGTACTTC	CASSQGGVVHEQYF
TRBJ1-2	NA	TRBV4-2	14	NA	TGTGCCAGCAGCCAAGATAGCCAGATTAATGGCTACACCTTC	CASSQDSQINGYTF
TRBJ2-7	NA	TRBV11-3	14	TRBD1	TGTGCCAGCAGCCACGCGGGACAGGGGAACGAGCAGTACTTC	CASSHAGQGNEQYF
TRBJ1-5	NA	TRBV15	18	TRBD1	TGTGCCACCAGCAGAGCCGGGACAGTCTCTTTTTACAATCAGCCCCAGCATTTT	CATSRAGTVSFYNQPQHF
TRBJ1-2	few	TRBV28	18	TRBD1	TGTGCCAGCAGTTTGGGGGGACAGGGGCTACTCCAAAAGGATGGCTACACCTTC	CASSLGGQGLLQKDGYTF
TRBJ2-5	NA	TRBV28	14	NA	TGTGCCAGCAGTTTGGCCATTATTTCGGAGACCCAGTACTTC	CASSLAIISETQYF
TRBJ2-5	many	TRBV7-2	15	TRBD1	TGTGCCAGCAGCCCCCGGGACAGGGCCCCAGAGACCCAGTACTTC	CASSPRDRAPETQYF
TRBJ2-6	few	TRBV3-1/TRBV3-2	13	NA	TGTGCCAGCACTCGCTCTGGGGCCAACGTCCTGACTTTC	CASTRSGANVLTF
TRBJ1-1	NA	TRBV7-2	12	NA	TGTGCCAGCAGCCGAAATCGCTATTTAGCTTTCTTT	CASSRNRYLAFF
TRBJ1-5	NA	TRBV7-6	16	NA	TGTGCCAGCAGCCCCCAGCTGGGCAGTCGCAATCAGCCCCAGCATTTT	CASSPQLGSRNQPQHF
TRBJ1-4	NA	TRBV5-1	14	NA	TGCGCCAGCAGCTTGGAGAGGTCGGATGAAAAACTGTTTTTT	CASSLERSDEKLFF
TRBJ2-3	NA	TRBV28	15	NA	TGTGCCAGCATCCCTGCCGGCCAGGACACAGATACGCAGTATTTT	CASIPAGQDTDTQYF
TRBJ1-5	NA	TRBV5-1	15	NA	TGCGCCAGCAGCTTGGCACTAGGGCCGGAGCAGCCCCAGCATTTT	CASSLALGPEQPQHF
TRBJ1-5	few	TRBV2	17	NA	TGTGCCAGCAGTGAGCAGGGATTTACATCAGGGGCCCAGCCCCAGCATTTT	CASSEQGFTSGAQPQHF
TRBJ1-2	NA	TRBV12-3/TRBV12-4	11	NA	TGTGCCAGCAGCCAGGGAGGTGGCTACACCTTC	CASSQGGGYTF
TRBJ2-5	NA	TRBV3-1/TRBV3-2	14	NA	TGTGCCAGCAGCCCCGGACAACCACAAGAGACCCAGTACTTC	CASSPGQPQETQYF
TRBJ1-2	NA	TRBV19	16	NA	TGTGCCAGTAGTATAGACGCCTCAGTGGCTGGTTATGGCTACACCTTC	CASSIDASVAGYGYTF